These T cell receptor beta chains were read from a single sample in a study of memory CD4+ T cells and cytomegalovirus serostatus. Profiled with immunoSEQ multiplex PCR; TCRdb holds only in-frame clones, not every one. The table records 30,000 to 45,000 clones, 79% of them present only once. The specimen was memory CD4+ T cells from blood. The receptors derive from an adult in good health and CMV-seropositive. The conserved cysteine and the conserved F or W are not part of the CDR3 here.

V gene,J gene,CDR3 protein
TRBV5-4,TRBJ1-1,ASSLVVIRNRGNTEAF
TRBV19,TRBJ1-1,ASSIKLKGTEAF
TRBV6-5,TRBJ2-2,ASSYFPGNAGELF
TRBV4-1,TRBJ2-7,ASSPLSLGSYEQY
TRBV28,TRBJ2-2,ASRRVAGELF
TRBV5-4,NA,ASSLGHLYEQY
TRBV2,TRBJ1-1,ASSTRPTGGNTEAF
TRBV5-1,TRBJ1-1,ASSLDGGGTEAF
TRBV4-3,TRBJ2-2,ASRLSLNTGELF
TRBV4-3,TRBJ1-4,ASSQDPRGVNEKLF
TRBV10-3,TRBJ2-7,ATSLAGVGEQY
TRBV2,TRBJ1-5,ASRQGRDQPQH